This T cell receptor beta chain emerged from a study of graft-versus-host responses after intestinal transplantation. Study background: For around 3 years after anti-thymocyte globulin induction, all recipients took tacrolimus and steroids. The study's findings and limits: Allografts of one patient group, those with graft-donor T cell macrochimerism, had high graft-versus-host to host-versus-graft clonal ratios. GvH clonotypes were identified within recipient marrow, with a subset emerging first in ileum or blood.

Germline trimming cut 2 bases from V and 5 bases from J; bases unmatched to any gene: 2. The CDR3 length is 15 residues. The germline gives CDR1 MNHEY, CDR2 SVGAGI. With respect to this clone: Its antigen is undetermined.

Sequencing was performed with immunoSEQ multiplex PCR; in TCRdb, only in-frame clones are kept and a portion is missing. The data show around 69,000 clones, 90% seen once. The source material was unstimulated CD8+ T cells sorted from spleen or lymph node cells, sampled before transplant. This receptor was obtained from a human donor who was the organ donor for an intestinal transplant. The chain uses TRBV6-5 and TRBJ2-3; 12 bases fit TRBD2. The CDR3 region has the DNA TGTGCCAGCAGTTACACGGGACTAGCGGGAGATACGCAGTATTTT. Its translation is CASSYTGLAGDTQYF.